The sequence of this T cell receptor beta chain was determined in a study of shared T cell receptors in the human thymus. The CDR3 consists of 20 residues. Germline loops: CDR1 LGHNA, CDR2 YNFKEQ. The junction had 11 bases not matched to a gene; V was cut back by 3 bases and J by 2 bases. Generated by immunoSEQ multiplex PCR, the TCRdb table keeps only in-frame clones and is missing some. The table records over 350,000 clones, more than 85% of them present only once. This sequence joins TRBV4-2 and TRBJ2-6; TRBD1 agrees at 12 bases. Sequencing used thymocytes. The origin of this receptor is a human donor. CDR3 sequence (DNA): TGTGCCAGCAGCCACGTGGGCCGGGACAGGGGGCGGACTGGGGCCAACGTCCTGACTTTC. This gives the protein CASSHVGRDRGRTGANVLTF.